This T cell receptor beta chain originates from a study of blood T cell repertoires in COVID-19. In the study overall: Some COVID-19 samples were acute and others convalescent; all came from the United States, Italy and Spain. The analysed material was cDNA or gDNA that came from T cells, B-cell-depleted T cells, or PBMCs.

Original processing notes: Amplifying reference gene primers gave estimates of nucleated cell counts. TCRdb's copy holds only in-frame clones and misses some; the assay was immunoSEQ multiplex PCR. V and J calls and clone size are copied from that table; D and trimming were computed from the DNA. The table records more than 95,000 clones, over 55% of them present only once. The CDR3 covers 15 residues. Germline V gene sequence: CDR1 LNHDA, CDR2 SQIVND (reference sequence). Trimming pared 5 bases from V and 0 bases from J, leaving 13 bases between. The chain carries TRBV19 and TRBJ1-1; D uncertain. This TCR derives from a woman in her sixties or seventies with acute or convalescent COVID-19. The sample was peripheral blood. In DNA, the CDR3 is TGTGCCAGTAGTCCCCCCGGAGCTCTGAACACTGAAGCTTTCTTT. This encodes CASSPPGALNTEAFF. The whole variable domain, remainder taken from reference TRBV19 and TRBJ1-1, is DGGITQSPKYLFRKEGQNVTLSCEQNLNHDAMYWYRQDPGQGLRLIYYSQIVNDFQKGDIAEGYSVSREKKESFPLTVTSAQKNPTAFYLCASSPPGALNTEAFFGQGTRLTVV.